A selection of T cell receptor beta chains follows, all from one sample in a study of cytomegalovirus exposure and HLA in healthy donors. Measured with immunoSEQ multiplex PCR; TCRdb has only the in-frame clones, and not every one. Seen here are 50,000 to 75,000 clones, about 69% observed once, and the top ten hold under 8%. The sequencing sample was made of PBMCs. Every receptor here comes from a young man in good health and CMV-seropositive. The CDR3 runs from the conserved cysteine through the conserved F or W. D genes are given only for firm matches. The listing skips clone size in some rows; elsewhere it reads once, few, many or a size class.

j_call v_call d_call clone_size cdr3_aa cdr3_nt
TRBJ1-2 TRBV29-1 - - CSAGRQDSPYGYTF TGCAGCGCGGGACGACAGGATTCGCCCTATGGCTACACCTTC
TRBJ1-2 TRBV28 - - CASSDVRGVQYGYTF TGTGCCAGCAGCGATGTTCGCGGGGTTCAATATGGCTACACCTTC
TRBJ1-2 TRBV6-1 - - CASILSLSYGYTF TGTGCCAGCATACTTAGCCTTAGCTATGGCTACACCTTC
TRBJ2-5 TRBV5-4 TRBD2 - CASSRGGEETQYF TGTGCCAGCAGTCGTGGGGGGGAGGAGACCCAGTACTTC
TRBJ2-5 TRBV29-1 - - CSVNREGGETQYF TGCAGCGTTAACAGGGAGGGGGGAGAGACCCAGTACTTC
TRBJ1-5 TRBV7-9 - - CASSREGVGNQPQHF TGTGCCAGCAGCCGCGAGGGGGTCGGCAATCAGCCCCAGCATTTT
TRBJ1-6 TRBV5-1 TRBD1 - CASSLTQGADSPLHF TGCGCCAGCAGCTTGACGCAGGGGGCCGATTCACCCCTCCACTTT
TRBJ2-1 TRBV7-3 TRBD2 - CASSSSPGLAGNEQFF TGTGCCAGCAGCTCCTCACCGGGACTAGCGGGCAATGAGCAGTTCTTC
TRBJ2-3 TRBV5-1 TRBD1 - CASCSGTGDTDTQYF TGCGCCAGCTGCTCCGGGACAGGGGACACAGATACGCAGTATTTT
TRBJ2-7 TRBV10-3 TRBD2 - CAISGLASGFYEQYF TGTGCCATCAGTGGTTTGGCTAGCGGGTTCTACGAGCAGTACTTC
TRBJ2-3 TRBV5-1 TRBD1 - CASSLDRGATDTQYF TGCGCCAGCAGCTTGGACAGGGGTGCCACAGATACGCAGTATTTT
TRBJ2-1 TRBV4-2 TRBD2 - CASSRGGPNYNEQFF TGTGCCAGCAGCCGCGGGGGGCCAAACTACAATGAGCAGTTCTTC
TRBJ2-7 TRBV5-1 TRBD2 few CASRTSGSYEQYF TGCGCCAGTAGGACTAGCGGTTCCTACGAGCAGTACTTC
TRBJ2-7 TRBV28 - - CASSETGSYEQYF TGTGCCAGCAGCGAGACAGGATCCTACGAGCAGTACTTC
TRBJ2-7 TRBV11-2 TRBD1 once CASSSPSGDSSYEQYF TGTGCCAGCAGCTCCCCGTCCGGGGACAGCTCCTACGAGCAGTACTTC
TRBJ1-5 TRBV12-5 TRBD1 - CASGTTQGANQPQHF TGTGCTAGTGGTACCACACAGGGGGCGAATCAGCCCCAGCATTTT
TRBJ1-1 TRBV25-1 TRBD1 few CASSQTGMNTEAFF TGTGCCAGCTCCCAGACAGGGATGAACACTGAAGCTTTCTTT
TRBJ1-4 TRBV19 - - CASGVDEKLFF TGTGCCAGCGGGGTGGATGAAAAACTGTTTTTT
TRBJ2-7 TRBV10-3 - - CAISESRISYEQYF TGTGCCATCAGTGAGTCGAGGATCTCCTACGAGCAGTACTTC
TRBJ2-7 TRBV20-1 - - CSASRLEEQYF TGCAGTGCGTCCCGTTTAGAAGAGCAGTACTTC